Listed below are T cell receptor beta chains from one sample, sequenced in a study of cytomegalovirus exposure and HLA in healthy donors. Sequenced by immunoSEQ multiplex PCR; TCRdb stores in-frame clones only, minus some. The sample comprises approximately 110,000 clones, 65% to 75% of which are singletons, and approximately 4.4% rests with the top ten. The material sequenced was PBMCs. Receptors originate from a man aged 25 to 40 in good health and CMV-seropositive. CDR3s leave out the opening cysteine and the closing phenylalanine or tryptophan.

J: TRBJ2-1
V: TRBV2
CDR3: ASSATSGVNEQF

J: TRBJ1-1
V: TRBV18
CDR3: ASSPPGQIPEAF

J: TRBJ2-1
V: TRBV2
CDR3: ASSTGDGQF

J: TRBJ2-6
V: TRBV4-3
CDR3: ASSQGEGSGANVLT

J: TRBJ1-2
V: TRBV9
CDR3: ASSVGRDEGYT

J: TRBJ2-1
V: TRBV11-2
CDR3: ASSLAWGRKDEQF

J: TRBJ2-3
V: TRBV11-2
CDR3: ASSFAGQTGTHYTDTQY

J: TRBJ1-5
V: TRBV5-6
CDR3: ASSLRGAGNQPQH

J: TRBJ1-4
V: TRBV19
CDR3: ASGPGSWSEKLF

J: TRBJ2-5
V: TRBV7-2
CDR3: ASSPGLETQY

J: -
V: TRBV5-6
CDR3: ASSSQGGYEQY

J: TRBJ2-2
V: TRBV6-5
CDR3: ATSGVGGAGELF

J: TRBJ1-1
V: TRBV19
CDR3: ASSMRTGNTEAF

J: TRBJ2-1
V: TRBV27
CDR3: ASSLAGAIPFVHNEQF

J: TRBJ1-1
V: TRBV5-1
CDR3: ASSREGPEAF

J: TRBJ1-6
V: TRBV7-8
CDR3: ASSLDRGRGRSPLH

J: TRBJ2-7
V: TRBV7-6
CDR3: ASSLAGGRDYEQY

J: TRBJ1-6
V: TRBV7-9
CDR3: ASSLASQGYNSPLH

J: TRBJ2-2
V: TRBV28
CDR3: ASSLPGYTGELF

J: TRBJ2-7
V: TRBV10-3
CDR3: AISEEGQGAYEQY

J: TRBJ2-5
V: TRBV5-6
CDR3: ASSLGLAQETQY

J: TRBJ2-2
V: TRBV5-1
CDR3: ASSLELADTGELF